This T cell receptor beta chain was sequenced for a study of post-analysis software for immune sequencing data. Points from the study as a whole: Patients with multiple sclerosis recorded significantly lower normalized Chao1 diversity than controls, the study found. Five TRBV segments, TRBV5-6, TRBV5-1 and TRBV20-1 among them, were found more frequent in patients than controls. Co-batched samples clustered tightly together by F measure.

The CDR3 contains 14 residues. V lost 3 bases to trimming and J lost 6 bases; unmatched junction nucleotides: 6. CDR1 is MGHDK, CDR2 SYGVNS, per germline. Details on this clonotype: Its antigen is unidentified.

The TCR beta cDNA libraries contained unique molecular identifiers. MiXCR, run by TCRdb on the PCR reads, gives a single entry per CDR3 protein. This table has around 700,000 distinct CDR3 sequences, approximately 59% appearing once. V is TRBV25-1 and J is TRBJ1-2; 8 positions match TRBD1. This TCR was sampled from a girl aged 2 to 9 with multiple sclerosis. The sequenced sample consisted of blood. In DNA, the CDR3 is TGTGCCAGCAGTGAGGGCGGGACAGGTGATGGCTACACCTTC. Encoded protein: CASSEGGTGDGYTF.